The 15 T cell receptor beta chains given below trace back to one sample, sequenced in a study of blood T cell repertoires in COVID-19. Sequencing was performed with immunoSEQ multiplex PCR; in TCRdb, only in-frame clones are kept and a portion is missing. The sample has about 150,000 clones, 80% to 85% seen once; the top ten hold about a tenth. Material: peripheral blood. These receptors were taken from an older man with active or convalescent COVID-19.

The CDR3 region has the DNA TGTGCCAGCTACGGACTAGCGGGAGGGGGTGAGCAGTTCTTC. Protein: CASYGLAGGGEQFF. The chain carries TRBV18 and TRBJ2-1, with TRBD2 matching 15 bases. This CDR3 contains 14 residues. V lost 7 bases and J lost 9; bases outside the gene matches: 4. Germline V gene sequence: CDR1 KGHSH, CDR2 LQKENI.

The chain employs TRBV11-2 and TRBJ2-1; 9 positions agree with TRBD2. The germline CDR1 and CDR2 sequences are SGHAT and FQNNGV. V lost 5 bases, J lost 6 bases, and 5 bases stayed unmatched. The CDR3 length is 14 residues. The CDR3 region has the DNA TGTGCCAGCAGCCTTAGCGGGAGACCCAATGAGCAGTTCTTC. This gives the protein CASSLSGRPNEQFF.

This clone was seen once. The chain combines TRBV9 with TRBJ2-5; 9 bases fit TRBD2. In germline, CDR1 is SGDLS, CDR2 YYNGEE. Trimming cost V 2 bases and J 1 base; bases outside gene matches: 3. The length of the CDR3 is 15 residues. The CDR3 is CASSVGTSSQETQYF. For the CDR3, the DNA is TGTGCCAGCAGCGTGGGGACTAGCAGCCAAGAGACCCAGTACTTC.

There are a few counts of this clone. DNA for the CDR3: TGTGCCAGCAGCTCGGTGCACAGGGCCACCGGGGAGCTGTTTTTT. Translated: CASSSVHRATGELFF. The rearrangement joins TRBV7-9 to TRBJ2-2, with D tentatively TRBD1 (6 bases). This CDR3 region has 15 residues. Per the germline V gene, CDR1 is SEHNR and CDR2 is FQNEAQ (reference sequence). V was pared by 4 bases and J by 4 bases, with 13 bases between.

The chain is built from TRBV9 and TRBJ2-3; TRBD2 aligns across 10 bases. The CDR3 runs to 19 residues. V gave up 4 bases and J gave up 2 bases; unmatched junction bases: 16. In germline, CDR1 is SGDLS, CDR2 YYNGEE. The CDR3 nucleotides read TGTGCCAGCAGCCTCGGGAGACTAGCGGGTCTGAGGACCACAGATACGCAGTATTTT. As protein: CASSLGRLAGLRTTDTQYF.

The V and J genes are TRBV2 and TRBJ2-1; 7 positions agree with TRBD2. This CDR3 spans 16 amino acids. Germline-derived CDR1 and CDR2 are SNHLY and FYNNEI. The junction had 4 bases not matched to a gene; V was cut back by 2 bases and J by 0 bases. CDR3 DNA: TGTGCCAGCAGTGAATTTGCGGGGGTCTCCTACAATGAGCAGTTCTTC. This gives the protein CASSEFAGVSYNEQFF.

The chain recombines TRBV7-9 with TRBJ1-2; D possibly corresponds to TRBD1 (5 bases). Per germline, CDR1 SEHNR and CDR2 FQNEAQ (reference sequence). The V gene lost 1 base and the J gene lost 6 bases, with 12 bases spanning the gap. This CDR3 region has 14 residues. CDR3 DNA sequence: TGTGCCAGCAGCTTAGAGGGGCCGGGCCATGGCTACACCTTC. It specifies CASSLEGPGHGYTF.

This chain connects TRBV15 to TRBJ2-7, with a weak D call TRBD2 (6 bases). The germline CDR1 and CDR2 sequences are LNHNV and YYDKDF (reference sequence). This CDR3 region has 16 residues. V was trimmed by 0 bases and J by 6 bases, leaving 18 bases between them. The CDR3 spells CATSRDRLGVGGEQYF. The CDR3 nucleotides read TGTGCCACCAGCAGAGATCGATTAGGGGTCGGGGGCGAGCAGTACTTC. Full variable domain (missing parts from reference TRBV15 and TRBJ2-7): DAMVIQNPRYQVTQFGKPVTLSCSQTLNHNVMYWYQQKSSQAPKLLFHYYDKDFNNEADTPDNFQSRRPNTSFCFLDIRSPGLGDTAMYLCATSRDRLGVGGEQYFGPGTRLTVT.

The chain is built from TRBV30 and TRBJ2-2; weak D call: TRBD2 (5 bases). Germline V lookup: CDR1 GTSNPN, CDR2 SVGIG (reference sequence). There are 13 residues in the CDR3. Trimming cost V 8 bases and J 5 bases, with 15 bases left between them. The CDR3 is CAISPEVTGELFF. In DNA form, the CDR3 reads TGTGCCATCAGCCCGGAGGTGACCGGGGAGCTGTTTTTT.

The chain has TRBV27 and TRBJ1-1; TRBD1 matches at 7 bases. Germline V gives CDR1 MNHEY, CDR2 SMNVEV (reference sequence). This CDR3 region has 12 residues. The V gene end was trimmed by 4 bases and the J gene end by 4 bases; junction bases not matched to a gene: 0. CDR3 in DNA: TGTGCCAGCAGTTCAGGGGGCACTGAAGCTTTCTTT. Its translation is CASSSGGTEAFF.

The rearrangement joins TRBV30 to TRBJ1-2; no clear D gene. Per germline, CDR1 GTSNPN and CDR2 SVGIG (reference sequence). The CDR3 is 13 amino acids. Trimming stripped 0 bases from V and 0 bases from J, with 5 bases between. The CDR3 DNA is TGTGCCTGGAGTGTAGAGGCTAACTATGGCTACACCTTC. Protein: CAWSVEANYGYTF.

The chain couples TRBV29-1 to TRBJ1-1; 10 bases line up with TRBD1. This CDR3 has 13 amino acids. Germline-derived CDR1 and CDR2 are SQVTM and ANQGSEA. Losses at the gene ends were 5 bases for V and 5 bases for J; bases not matched to a gene: 5. CDR3 sequence reads: CSVRQGARTEAFF. DNA of the CDR3: TGCAGCGTTCGACAGGGGGCGAGGACTGAAGCTTTCTTT. Complete variable domain (other parts from reference TRBV29-1 and TRBJ1-1): SAVISQKPSRDICQRGTSLTIQCQVDSQVTMMFWYRQQPGQSLTLIATANQGSEATYESGFVIDKFPISRPNLTFSTLTVSNMSPEDSSIYLCSVRQGARTEAFFGQGTRLTVV.

The CDR3 nucleotides read TGTGCCAGCAGCTTGCCCGGGACAGGGCGGCACGAGCAGTACTTC. Its protein product is CASSLPGTGRHEQYF. The genes are TRBV11-2 and TRBJ2-7, with 9 bases lining up with TRBD1. V trimming: 3 bases; J trimming: 5 bases; junction bases outside the gene matches: 8. The germline V gene encodes CDR1 SGHAT and CDR2 FQNNGV. The CDR3 totals 15 residues.

V usage is TRBV7-2 and J usage is TRBJ2-7, with TRBD1 matching over 9 bases. Germline loops: CDR1 SGHTA, CDR2 FQGNSA. Trimming at V came to 5 bases and at J to 4 bases, leaving 6 bases not matched to a gene. The CDR3 has 14 residues. The CDR3 region has the DNA TGTGCCAGCAGCCAGGGACAGGGTTTTTACGAGCAGTACTTC. Protein product: CASSQGQGFYEQYF. The full variable domain, in which reference TRBV7-2 and TRBJ2-7 provide the parts outside the CDR3, is GAGVSQSPSNKVTEKGKDVELRCDPISGHTALYWYRQSLGQGLEFLIYFQGNSAPDKSGLPSDRFSAERTGGSVSTLTIQRTQQEDSAVYLCASSQGQGFYEQYFGPGTRLTVT.

The CDR3 region has the DNA TGTGCCAGCTCACCACAGGGGCAAAATCAGCCCCAGCATTTT. This sequence encodes CASSPQGQNQPQHF. The chain recombines TRBV18 with TRBJ1-5, with D possibly matching TRBD1 (5 bases). The CDR3 runs to 14 residues. Germline V gives CDR1 KGHSH, CDR2 LQKENI. V was cut by 1 base and J by 4 bases, with 8 bases left in between.